Listed below are T cell receptor beta chains from one sample, sequenced in a study of technical replicates of blood from four donors. TCRdb keeps only in-frame clones here, not all; method: immunoSEQ multiplex PCR. The sample shows more than 90,000 clones, around 95% of them seen only once. Sequences were obtained from T cells isolated from PBMCs. The receptor source for this set is a human donor in good health. Each CDR3 is given with its conserved first and last residue. Fields, in order: clone size, J gene, V gene, D gene, CDR3 DNA, CDR3 protein. D genes are given only for firm matches. Part of the rows lack a size; the others show once, few, many or a class for expanded clones.

- | TRBJ1-4 | TRBV5-4 | - | TGTGCCAGCAGCACAGGACAGACCCTGAATGAAAAACTGTTTTTT | CASSTGQTLNEKLFF
- | TRBJ2-7 | TRBV6-6 | TRBD1 | TGTGCCAGCAGTTCAGGGGGCGAGCAGTACTTC | CASSSGGEQYF
- | TRBJ2-4 | TRBV5-1 | - | TGCGCCAACCCAGGGGAAGGCAAAAACATTCAGTACTTC | CANPGEGKNIQYF
- | TRBJ2-2 | TRBV5-8 | - | TGTGCCAGCAGCGGGCCAAACACCGGGGAGCTGTTTTTT | CASSGPNTGELFF
once | TRBJ1-6 | TRBV2 | - | TGTGCCAGCAGACCCTCCGGGGGGGGATCACCCCTCCACTTT | CASRPSGGGSPLHF
- | TRBJ2-7 | TRBV6-5 | TRBD2 | TGTGCCAGTAGCGGGGGAGTAAACACCTACGAGCAGTACTTC | CASSGGVNTYEQYF
- | TRBJ1-6 | TRBV18 | - | TGTGCCAGCTCACCCCAATCCGGGACTTCGGATTCACCCCTCCACTTT | CASSPQSGTSDSPLHF
- | TRBJ2-7 | TRBV19 | - | TGTGCCAGTAGTATCAGAGCGGGCGGTGTCAACGAGCAGTACTTC | CASSIRAGGVNEQYF
- | TRBJ2-5 | TRBV4-2 | TRBD1 | TGTGCCAGCAGCCAACAAATGGACAGGGTCGAGACCCAGTACTTC | CASSQQMDRVETQYF
- | TRBJ2-7 | TRBV27 | TRBD1 | TGTGCCAGCAGTTTATCGTCGGGACAGCCCTACGAGCAGTACTTC | CASSLSSGQPYEQYF
- | TRBJ2-5 | TRBV27 | - | TGTGCCAGCAGTTTTACAGAATCCGGTGAGACCCAGTACTTC | CASSFTESGETQYF
- | TRBJ1-4 | TRBV28 | TRBD1 | TGTGCCAGCAGCCCTCCAGGGGGTCGCCTGTTTTTT | CASSPPGGRLFF
- | TRBJ2-1 | TRBV7-2 | TRBD2 | TGTGCCAGCATCCTAGCTAGCGGGCGATACAATGAGCAGTTCTTC | CASILASGRYNEQFF
- | TRBJ2-7 | TRBV5-1 | TRBD2 | TGCGCCAGCAGCTTGGGGGCGGGGGGGTCCTACGAGCAGTACTTC | CASSLGAGGSYEQYF
- | TRBJ2-3 | TRBV5-1 | TRBD1 | TGCGCCAGCAGTGAGGGACAGGGTGCAGATACGCAGTATTTT | CASSEGQGADTQYF
- | TRBJ1-2 | TRBV7-9 | - | TGTGCCAGCAGCCGGGTTACAGGGTACTATGGCTACACCTTC | CASSRVTGYYGYTF
- | TRBJ2-2 | TRBV10-3 | - | TGTGCCATCAGTTCTACTAGCAGAGGTACCGGGGAGCTGTTTTTT | CAISSTSRGTGELFF